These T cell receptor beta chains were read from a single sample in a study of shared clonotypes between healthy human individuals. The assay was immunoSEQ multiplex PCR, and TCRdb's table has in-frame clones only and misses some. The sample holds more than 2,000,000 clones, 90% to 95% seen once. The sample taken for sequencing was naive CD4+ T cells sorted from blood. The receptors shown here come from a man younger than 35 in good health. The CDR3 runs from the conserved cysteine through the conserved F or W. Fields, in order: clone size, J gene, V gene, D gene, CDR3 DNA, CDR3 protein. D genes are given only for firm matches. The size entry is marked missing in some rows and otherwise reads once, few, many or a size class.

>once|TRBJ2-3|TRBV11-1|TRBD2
TGTGCCAGCAGCTTAGACCTGGCGGGGGTCGGCACAGATACGCAGTATTTT
CASSLDLAGVGTDTQYF
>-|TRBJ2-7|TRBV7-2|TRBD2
TGTGCCAGCAGCTTAGGTAGCGGGAGGCTGCTATCCTACGAGCAGTACTTC
CASSLGSGRLLSYEQYF
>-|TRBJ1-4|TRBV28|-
TGTGCCAGCAGTTCCCCCCTTGGCAGGGACCACATTGAAAAACTGTTTTTT
CASSSPLGRDHIEKLFF
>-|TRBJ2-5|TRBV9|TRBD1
TGTGCCAGCAGCGCCGGACAGGTACAAGAGACCCAGTACTTC
CASSAGQVQETQYF
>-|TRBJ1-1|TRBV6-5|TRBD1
TGTGCCAGCGGAAGGACAGGGAGCACTGAAGCTTTCTTT
CASGRTGSTEAFF
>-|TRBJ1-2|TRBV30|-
TGTGCCTGGAGTCCAGCTGGTGGCTACACCTTC
CAWSPAGGYTF
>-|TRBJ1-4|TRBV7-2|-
TGTGCCAGCAGCTTAGGGTATCTCGCCGATGAAAAACTGTTTTTT
CASSLGYLADEKLFF
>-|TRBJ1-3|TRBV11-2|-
TGTGCCAGCAGTCAGGGACTTTCCTCTGGAAACACCATATATTTT
CASSQGLSSGNTIYF
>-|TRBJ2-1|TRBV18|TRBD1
TGTGCCAGCTCGCCAAGACAGGGTTTCAATGAGCAGTTCTTC
CASSPRQGFNEQFF
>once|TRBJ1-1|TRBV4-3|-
TGCGCCAGCAGCCAAGTGGCAGGGAACACTGAAGCTTTCTTT
CASSQVAGNTEAFF
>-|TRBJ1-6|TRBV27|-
TGTGCCAGCAGTTTACTGGAAGGACGGCCTTCACCCCTCCACTTT
CASSLLEGRPSPLHF
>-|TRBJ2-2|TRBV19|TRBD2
TGTGCCAGTAGTGGCCGGCCCGGGACTACTTACACCGGGGAGCTGTTTTTT
CASSGRPGTTYTGELFF
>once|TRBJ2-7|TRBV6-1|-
TGTGCCAGCAGTGAAGTGGCGGGAACAGCCTACGAGCAGTACTTC
CASSEVAGTAYEQYF
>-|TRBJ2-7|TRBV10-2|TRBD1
TGCGCCAGCAGTGAGCACGACAGGGCGTACGAGCAGTACTTC
CASSEHDRAYEQYF
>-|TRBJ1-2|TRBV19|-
TGTGCCAGTATGCGGTCCGACCTAGTTAAGGGCTATGGCTACACCTTC
CASMRSDLVKGYGYTF
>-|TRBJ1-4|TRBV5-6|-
TGTGCCAGCAGCTCGAAGGGTGAAAAACTGTTTTTT
CASSSKGEKLFF
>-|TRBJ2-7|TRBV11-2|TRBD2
TGTGCCAGCAGTGGGCCGGGACTAGCGGGAGGTCGACCTGACGAGCAGTACTTC
CASSGPGLAGGRPDEQYF
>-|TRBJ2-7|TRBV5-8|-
TGTGCCAGCAGCTTGGTATCCGAGCAGTACTTC
CASSLVSEQYF
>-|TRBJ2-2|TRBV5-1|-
TGCGCCAGCAGCTCGGGGGACATGAACACCGGGGAGCTGTTTTTT
CASSSGDMNTGELFF
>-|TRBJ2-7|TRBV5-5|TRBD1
TGTGCCAGCAGCTTTCACTACAGGGGGTTCAACGAGCAGTACTTC
CASSFHYRGFNEQYF
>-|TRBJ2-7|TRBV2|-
TGTTGCCTGGGATTCTCCTACGAGCAGTACTTC
CCLGFSYEQYF
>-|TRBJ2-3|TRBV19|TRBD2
TGTGCCAGTAAGGCTAGCGGTACAGATACGCAGTATTTT
CASKASGTDTQYF
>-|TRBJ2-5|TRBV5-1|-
TGCGCCAGCAGCAAGGATAGCGGAAACCAAGAGACCCAGTACTTC
CASSKDSGNQETQYF
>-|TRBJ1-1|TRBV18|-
TGTGCCAGCTCACGGACGAACACTGAAGCTTTCTTT
CASSRTNTEAFF
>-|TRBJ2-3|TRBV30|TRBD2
TGTGCCTGGAGTGTTTTGCGGGGGGGCACAGATACGCAGTATTTT
CAWSVLRGGTDTQYF
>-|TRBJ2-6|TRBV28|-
TGTGCCAGCAGTGCCCACGGGGAACCTGGGGCCAACGTCCTGACTTTC
CASSAHGEPGANVLTF
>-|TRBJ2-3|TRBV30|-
TGTGCCTGGAGTTCGTCAGATACGCAGTATTTT
CAWSSSDTQYF
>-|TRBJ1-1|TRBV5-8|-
TGTGCCAGCAGCTCCCATCTTCGCGGGGCTTTCTTT
CASSSHLRGAFF
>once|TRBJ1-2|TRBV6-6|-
TGTGCCAGCAGTATGGGGGGGCTCAGCTATGGCTACACCTTC
CASSMGGLSYGYTF
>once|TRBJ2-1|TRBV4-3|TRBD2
TGCGCCAGCAGCCAAGATTGGGCTCTAGCGGGCGGGGACAATGAGCAGTTCTTC
CASSQDWALAGGDNEQFF
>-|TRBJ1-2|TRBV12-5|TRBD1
TGTGCTAGTGGTCCAAATCGGACAGGGGCTGGGCATGGCTACACCTTC
CASGPNRTGAGHGYTF
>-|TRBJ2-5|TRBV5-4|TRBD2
TGTGCCAGCAGCTTAACCGGGACTACCAACCAAGAGACCCAGTACTTC
CASSLTGTTNQETQYF
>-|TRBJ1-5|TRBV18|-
TGTGCCAGCTCACCGGCGGGGGATAATCAGCCCCAGCATTTT
CASSPAGDNQPQHF
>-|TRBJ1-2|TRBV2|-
TGTGCCGGGTCCCGGGAGTTCAACTATGGCTACACCTTC
CAGSREFNYGYTF
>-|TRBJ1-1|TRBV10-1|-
TGCGCCAGCAGTGAGGTCGGACACCGCCCCCGGACCGAGTGGAACACTGAAGCTTTCTTT
CASSEVGHRPRTEWNTEAFF
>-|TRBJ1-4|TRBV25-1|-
TGTGCCAGCAGTAACTCCCAGGGAGCCCCTAATGAAAAACTGTTTTTT
CASSNSQGAPNEKLFF
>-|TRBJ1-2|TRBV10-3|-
TGTGCCATCAGCCCTACAGGGTTGAACTATGGCTACACCTTC
CAISPTGLNYGYTF